This T cell receptor beta chain originates from a study of Graves' ophthalmopathy and Graves' hyperthyroidism. Study as a whole: Peripheral blood (taken before any treatment) was collected at initial diagnosis. Notes on the study in general: Among expanded thyroid clonotypes above 0.001 frequency, most also occurred in blood.

V shed 4 bases, J shed 7 bases, and the junction held 9 bases outside the gene matches. Germline V gene sequence: CDR1 MDHEN, CDR2 SYDVKM. This CDR3 has 15 residues. The authors amplified TCR beta CDR3 regions, and they did so from RNA transcripts for repertoire sequencing. HTBI primers primed a first-round RT-PCR, and a second-round multiplex PCR followed. TCRdb analysed the multiplex PCR reads with MiXCR anew, one entry per CDR3 protein. The table records hundreds of thousands of distinct CDR3 sequences, 14% of them present only once. In its sample, this clonotype was seen many times. Its specificity is not known. Each donor who had ophthalmopathy showed moderate-to-severe activity, a CAS of ≥3, a NOSPECS of ≥4, and a duration under 3 months. No donor had other autoimmune disease, uncontrolled infection, pregnancy or lactation.

Sequenced input: blood. The V and J genes are TRBV28 and TRBJ1-2, with 10 bases that match TRBD1. This sequence originates from a woman between 25 and 40 years old with Graves' ophthalmopathy. The CDR3 loop reads CASSSGTGVLSGYTF. The CDR3 DNA follows: TGTGCCAGCAGTTCCGGGACAGGGGTTTTGTCTGGCTACACCTTC.